The clone carrying this T cell receptor (beta chain) was counted only a few times. Those patients picked for sequencing had displayed CD8+CD57+ cell expansion on flow cytometry. V dropped 5 bases and J dropped 2 bases, with 19 bases sitting between them. There are 17 residues in the CDR3. Germline CDR1 SGHAT, CDR2 FQNNGV. The sample comes from a study of CD8+CD57+ T cells in acquired aplastic anemia. Investigators profiled TCR beta VDJ and CDR3 from genomic DNA template. TCRdb re-called the reads with MiXCR, one entry per CDR3 protein. The sample lists hundreds of thousands of distinct CDR3 sequences; approximately 32% were seen once.

This clonotype was sampled from a human donor with aplastic anemia. The sequenced material came from sorted CD4+, CD8+, or CD8+CD57+ T cells (not recorded which) from PBMCs. The V gene is TRBV11-2, the J gene TRBJ2-1; the D gene could be TRBD1 or TRBD2 (5 bases each). In nucleotides, the CDR3 is TGTGCCAGCAGCACTGACCGGGACCCACAAACCTACAATGAGCAGTTCTTC. This sequence encodes CASSTDRDPQTYNEQFF.